A selection of T cell receptor beta chains follows, all from one sample in a study of CD8+ T cells in alopecia areata. Libraries were prepared by immunoSEQ multiplex PCR; TCRdb keeps only in-frame clonotypes and omits some of them. The sample shows under 70,000 clones, over 95% of them seen only once. Sequences were derived from CD8+ T cells sorted from blood, sampled at week 0. The source of these receptors is a human donor with alopecia areata. The CDR3 runs from the conserved cysteine through the conserved F or W. Fields, in order: J gene, clone size, V gene, D gene, CDR3 protein, CDR3 DNA. D genes are given only for firm matches. Where a row states a size, it is once, few, many or the class of an expanded clone; other rows omit it.

j_call: TRBJ2-5
clone_size: -
v_call: TRBV4-3
d_call: -
cdr3_aa: CASSQDSYGDRETQYF
cdr3_nt: TGCGCCAGCAGCCAAGATTCATACGGGGACCGCGAGACCCAGTACTTC

j_call: TRBJ1-4
clone_size: -
v_call: TRBV27
d_call: -
cdr3_aa: CASSGSGWEKLFF
cdr3_nt: TGTGCCAGCAGTGGATCAGGATGGGAAAAACTGTTTTTT

j_call: TRBJ2-1
clone_size: -
v_call: TRBV6-5
d_call: -
cdr3_aa: CASSPNHKTEQFF
cdr3_nt: TGTGCCAGCAGTCCAAACCATAAGACCGAGCAGTTCTTC

j_call: TRBJ1-4
clone_size: -
v_call: TRBV4-2
d_call: -
cdr3_aa: CASSSRGRSNEKLFF
cdr3_nt: TGTGCCAGCAGCTCCCGGGGGAGGTCTAATGAAAAACTGTTTTTT

j_call: TRBJ2-5
clone_size: -
v_call: TRBV14
d_call: -
cdr3_aa: CASSPRGPKRETQYF
cdr3_nt: TGTGCCAGCAGCCCGCGGGGTCCCAAGAGGGAGACCCAGTACTTC

j_call: TRBJ2-1
clone_size: -
v_call: TRBV29-1
d_call: -
cdr3_aa: CSAVDNEQFF
cdr3_nt: TGCAGCGCCGTCGACAATGAGCAGTTCTTC

j_call: TRBJ2-5
clone_size: -
v_call: TRBV7-8
d_call: TRBD1
cdr3_aa: CASSSGQGPYMGETQYF
cdr3_nt: TGTGCCAGCAGCTCAGGACAGGGCCCTTATATGGGGGAGACCCAGTACTTC

j_call: TRBJ2-5
clone_size: -
v_call: TRBV11-2
d_call: TRBD1
cdr3_aa: CASSSARDRVQETQYF
cdr3_nt: TGTGCCAGCAGCTCGGCCCGGGACAGGGTCCAAGAGACCCAGTACTTC

j_call: TRBJ2-3
clone_size: -
v_call: TRBV15
d_call: -
cdr3_aa: CATSPTFEGADTQYF
cdr3_nt: TGTGCCACCAGCCCAACTTTCGAGGGGGCAGATACGCAGTATTTT

j_call: TRBJ2-1
clone_size: -
v_call: TRBV7-2
d_call: TRBD1
cdr3_aa: CASSLGQGSNEQFF
cdr3_nt: TGTGCCAGCAGCCTGGGACAGGGCAGCAATGAGCAGTTCTTC

j_call: TRBJ2-1
clone_size: -
v_call: TRBV9
d_call: TRBD2
cdr3_aa: CASSAPAGGLYEQFF
cdr3_nt: TGTGCCAGCAGCGCTCCAGCGGGGGGGCTTTATGAGCAGTTCTTC

j_call: TRBJ2-3
clone_size: -
v_call: TRBV27
d_call: -
cdr3_aa: CASSLSSTDTQYF
cdr3_nt: TGTGCCAGCAGTCTCTCATCCACAGATACGCAGTATTTT

j_call: TRBJ1-4
clone_size: -
v_call: TRBV7-8
d_call: -
cdr3_aa: CASSRTGHPNEKLFF
cdr3_nt: TGTGCCAGCAGTCGTACGGGACACCCTAATGAAAAACTGTTTTTT

j_call: TRBJ1-1
clone_size: -
v_call: TRBV5-1
d_call: -
cdr3_aa: CASSNAGTVNTEAFF
cdr3_nt: TGCGCCAGCAGCAACGCCGGGACGGTGAACACTGAAGCTTTCTTT

j_call: TRBJ2-1
clone_size: -
v_call: TRBV29-1
d_call: -
cdr3_aa: CSVEDIISGSSYNEQFF
cdr3_nt: TGCAGCGTTGAAGATATCATCTCAGGGAGCTCCTACAATGAGCAGTTCTTC

j_call: TRBJ2-1
clone_size: -
v_call: TRBV4-1
d_call: TRBD2
cdr3_aa: CASSQRAIAGGPYNEQFF
cdr3_nt: TGCGCCAGCAGCCAGAGAGCTATAGCGGGGGGCCCTTACAATGAGCAGTTCTTC

j_call: TRBJ2-2
clone_size: -
v_call: TRBV19
d_call: -
cdr3_aa: CASSIAANTGELFF
cdr3_nt: TGTGCCAGTAGTATAGCCGCGAACACCGGGGAGCTGTTTTTT

j_call: TRBJ1-4
clone_size: -
v_call: TRBV4-1
d_call: -
cdr3_aa: CASSQMLITNEKLFF
cdr3_nt: TGCGCCAGCAGCCAGATGCTCATAACTAATGAAAAACTGTTTTTT

j_call: TRBJ2-3
clone_size: -
v_call: TRBV9
d_call: -
cdr3_aa: CASSVGRGTDTQYF
cdr3_nt: TGTGCCAGCAGCGTAGGGCGGGGCACAGATACGCAGTATTTT

j_call: TRBJ2-5
clone_size: -
v_call: TRBV9
d_call: -
cdr3_aa: CASSVGGNQETQYF
cdr3_nt: TGTGCCAGCAGCGTAGGGGGGAACCAAGAGACCCAGTACTTC

j_call: TRBJ2-7
clone_size: -
v_call: TRBV7-2
d_call: TRBD1
cdr3_aa: CASSPRQGYIVYEQYF
cdr3_nt: TGTGCCAGCAGCCCCCGACAGGGGTATATCGTCTACGAGCAGTACTTC

j_call: TRBJ1-2
clone_size: -
v_call: TRBV27
d_call: -
cdr3_aa: CASSSRRFYGYTF
cdr3_nt: TGTGCCAGCAGTTCCCGACGGTTCTATGGCTACACCTTC

j_call: TRBJ1-2
clone_size: -
v_call: TRBV4-3
d_call: -
cdr3_aa: CASSHQGGHGYTF
cdr3_nt: TGCGCCAGCAGCCACCAAGGGGGGCACGGCTACACCTTC

j_call: TRBJ2-7
clone_size: -
v_call: TRBV29-1
d_call: -
cdr3_aa: CSVSSGTDSYEQYF
cdr3_nt: TGCAGCGTTTCGTCAGGGACCGACTCCTACGAGCAGTACTTC

j_call: TRBJ2-7
clone_size: -
v_call: TRBV9
d_call: -
cdr3_aa: CASSVGGGNEQYF
cdr3_nt: TGTGCCAGCAGCGTAGGCGGGGGCAACGAGCAGTACTTC

j_call: TRBJ2-2
clone_size: -
v_call: TRBV7-2
d_call: -
cdr3_aa: CASSDVTGELFF
cdr3_nt: TGTGCCAGCAGCGACGTCACCGGGGAGCTGTTTTTT

j_call: TRBJ1-5
clone_size: -
v_call: TRBV19
d_call: -
cdr3_aa: CASSIWSNQPQHF
cdr3_nt: TGTGCCAGTAGTATATGGAGCAATCAGCCCCAGCATTTT

j_call: TRBJ2-2
clone_size: -
v_call: TRBV29-1
d_call: -
cdr3_aa: CSVDGDPNTGELFF
cdr3_nt: TGCAGCGTTGACGGGGACCCGAACACCGGGGAGCTGTTTTTT

j_call: TRBJ2-1
clone_size: once
v_call: TRBV7-9
d_call: -
cdr3_aa: CASRSRPIGVGYNEQFF
cdr3_nt: TGTGCCAGCAGATCACGCCCCATAGGGGTGGGCTACAATGAGCAGTTCTTC

j_call: TRBJ2-5
clone_size: -
v_call: TRBV11-1
d_call: TRBD1
cdr3_aa: CASSRFGQGQETQYF
cdr3_nt: TGTGCCAGCAGCCGTTTCGGACAGGGACAAGAGACCCAGTACTTC

j_call: TRBJ2-1
clone_size: once
v_call: TRBV7-8
d_call: -
cdr3_aa: CASSPRGGEQFF
cdr3_nt: TGTGCCAGCAGCCCACGGGGTGGTGAGCAGTTCTTC

j_call: TRBJ2-7
clone_size: -
v_call: TRBV5-1
d_call: -
cdr3_aa: CASSLAEGSYEQYF
cdr3_nt: TGCGCCAGCAGCTTGGCAGAGGGCTCCTACGAGCAGTACTTC

j_call: TRBJ2-1
clone_size: -
v_call: TRBV10-2
d_call: -
cdr3_aa: CASSESQGSSYNEQFF
cdr3_nt: TGCGCCAGCAGTGAGTCTCAGGGGAGCTCCTACAATGAGCAGTTCTTC

j_call: TRBJ2-5
clone_size: -
v_call: TRBV25-1
d_call: -
cdr3_aa: CASSELVRNQYF
cdr3_nt: TGTGCCAGCAGTGAGTTAGTTAGGAACCAGTACTTC

j_call: TRBJ1-1
clone_size: -
v_call: TRBV13
d_call: -
cdr3_aa: CASSLDLVNTEAFF
cdr3_nt: TGTGCCAGCAGCTTAGATTTAGTGAACACTGAAGCTTTCTTT

j_call: TRBJ2-7
clone_size: -
v_call: TRBV4-3
d_call: TRBD2
cdr3_aa: CASSQAGGGSYEQYF
cdr3_nt: TGCGCCAGCAGCCAAGCGGGGGGGGGCTCCTACGAGCAGTACTTC

j_call: TRBJ1-6
clone_size: -
v_call: TRBV5-4
d_call: -
cdr3_aa: CASSLGTSVNNSPLHF
cdr3_nt: TGTGCCAGCAGCTTAGGGACATCGGTTAATAATTCACCCCTCCACTTT

j_call: TRBJ2-6
clone_size: -
v_call: TRBV5-4
d_call: -
cdr3_aa: CASSPNGSPSGANVLTF
cdr3_nt: TGTGCCAGCAGCCCGAACGGCTCTCCCTCTGGGGCCAACGTCCTGACTTTC

j_call: TRBJ1-1
clone_size: -
v_call: TRBV6-5
d_call: -
cdr3_aa: CASRPLLTGYTEAFF
cdr3_nt: TGTGCCAGCAGACCGCTCCTGACAGGCTACACTGAAGCTTTCTTT

j_call: TRBJ2-5
clone_size: -
v_call: TRBV30
d_call: -
cdr3_aa: CALTTRGETQYF
cdr3_nt: TGTGCCTTAACTACTAGGGGCGAGACCCAGTACTTC

j_call: TRBJ2-1
clone_size: -
v_call: TRBV25-1
d_call: TRBD2
cdr3_aa: CASSERGANYNEQFF
cdr3_nt: TGTGCCAGCAGTGAGCGGGGGGCCAACTACAATGAGCAGTTCTTC

j_call: TRBJ2-7
clone_size: -
v_call: TRBV27
d_call: -
cdr3_aa: CASSSNGDEQYF
cdr3_nt: TGTGCCAGCAGCTCAAACGGGGACGAGCAGTACTTC

j_call: TRBJ1-1
clone_size: -
v_call: TRBV12-5
d_call: -
cdr3_aa: CASGYITEAFF
cdr3_nt: TGTGCTAGTGGTTATATCACTGAAGCTTTCTTT

j_call: TRBJ2-7
clone_size: -
v_call: TRBV7-9
d_call: TRBD1
cdr3_aa: CASSGGVGTGYEQYF
cdr3_nt: TGTGCCAGCAGCGGAGGTGTCGGGACAGGATACGAGCAGTACTTC

j_call: TRBJ1-1
clone_size: once
v_call: TRBV7-8
d_call: -
cdr3_aa: CASSFWGVTNEAFF
cdr3_nt: TGTGCCAGCAGCTTTTGGGGGGTGACAAATGAAGCTTTCTTT

j_call: TRBJ1-5
clone_size: -
v_call: TRBV7-9
d_call: -
cdr3_aa: CASSLVAGQPQHF
cdr3_nt: TGTGCCAGCAGCTTAGTGGCGGGGCAGCCCCAGCATTTT

j_call: TRBJ1-5
clone_size: -
v_call: TRBV2
d_call: TRBD1
cdr3_aa: CASSGSDRVGFGQPQHF
cdr3_nt: TGTGCCAGCAGTGGGTCTGACAGGGTAGGTTTTGGGCAGCCCCAGCATTTT

j_call: TRBJ2-7
clone_size: -
v_call: TRBV19
d_call: -
cdr3_aa: CASSIGPGLYEQYF
cdr3_nt: TGTGCCAGTAGTATTGGCCCAGGGCTCTACGAGCAGTACTTC

j_call: TRBJ2-7
clone_size: few
v_call: TRBV7-2
d_call: -
cdr3_aa: CASSFYRTYEQYF
cdr3_nt: TGTGCCAGCAGCTTTTACAGAACCTACGAGCAGTACTTC

j_call: TRBJ2-1
clone_size: -
v_call: TRBV29-1
d_call: TRBD1
cdr3_aa: CSVGPPDRALYNEQFF
cdr3_nt: TGCAGCGTTGGCCCCCCGGACAGGGCCCTCTACAATGAGCAGTTCTTC

j_call: TRBJ2-1
clone_size: -
v_call: TRBV4-1
d_call: -
cdr3_aa: CASSQESVGSWNNEQFF
cdr3_nt: TGCGCCAGCAGCCAAGAATCGGTAGGGTCCTGGAACAATGAGCAGTTCTTC

j_call: TRBJ1-5
clone_size: -
v_call: TRBV27
d_call: -
cdr3_aa: CASRSGPGRQPQHF
cdr3_nt: TGTGCCAGCAGGAGCGGGCCAGGGCGGCAGCCCCAGCATTTT

j_call: TRBJ1-4
clone_size: -
v_call: TRBV7-2
d_call: -
cdr3_aa: CASSLANEKLFF
cdr3_nt: TGTGCCAGCAGCTTAGCGAATGAAAAACTGTTTTTT

j_call: TRBJ1-1
clone_size: -
v_call: TRBV14
d_call: TRBD1
cdr3_aa: CASSPRFGQGVGSTEAFF
cdr3_nt: TGTGCCAGCAGCCCACGGTTCGGACAGGGGGTCGGAAGCACTGAAGCTTTCTTT